This TCR beta chain came from a study of early stage breast cancer tumors. Germline CDR1 reads KGHSH; CDR2 reads LQKENI. With 3 bases clipped from V and 5 bases from J, the junction kept 6 bases outside the gene matches. This CDR3 spans 16 amino acids. This clone has only a few counts. Its antigen is undetermined. Study-level findings and limits: Commonly generated sequences made up most enriched TCRB sequences shared between patients. Tumors had roughly 2.5-fold higher T cell density than normal breast.

Clones were read by immunoSEQ multiplex PCR, and TCRdb kept only the in-frame ones, dropping some. The sample has 45,000 to 60,000 clones, 83% seen once. This TCR was recovered from a person between 45 and 65 years old with breast cancer. The V gene is TRBV18, the J gene TRBJ1-5; 11 nucleotides agree with TRBD1. Sequencing was carried out using blood. The CDR3 sequence: CASSPKGTGGDQPQHF. The CDR3 DNA reads TGTGCCAGCTCACCCAAAGGGACAGGGGGAGATCAGCCCCAGCATTTT.